This is a list of T cell receptor beta chains from one sample in a study of shared clonotypes between healthy human individuals. Measured with immunoSEQ multiplex PCR; TCRdb has only the in-frame clones, and not every one. Of 400,000 or so clones in the sample, about 96% were seen once. The sequencing sample was made of memory CD8+ T cells sorted from blood. The receptors were sampled from a man younger than 45 in good health. The CDR3 runs from the conserved cysteine through the conserved F or W. A D gene is named only where the DNA matches it firmly. Clone size, where shown, is once, few, many, or a class for clones that have expanded.

clone size: .
D gene: .
V gene: TRBV5-6
J gene: TRBJ2-1
CDR3 protein: CASSLYGSSYNEQFF
CDR3 DNA: TGTGCCAGCAGCTTGTACGGGAGCTCCTACAATGAGCAGTTCTTC

clone size: .
D gene: TRBD2
V gene: TRBV5-4
J gene: TRBJ2-3
CDR3 protein: CASSLAGTRSTQYF
CDR3 DNA: TGTGCCAGCAGCTTAGCCGGGACTAGAAGTACGCAGTATTTT

clone size: .
D gene: .
V gene: TRBV28
J gene: TRBJ1-2
CDR3 protein: CASSLSIGYTF
CDR3 DNA: TGTGCCAGCAGTTTATCGATCGGCTACACCTTC

clone size: once
D gene: TRBD1
V gene: TRBV7-9
J gene: TRBJ2-3
CDR3 protein: CASSTGGGGGDTQYF
CDR3 DNA: TGTGCCAGCAGCACAGGGGGCGGCGGAGGAGATACGCAGTATTTT

clone size: .
D gene: .
V gene: TRBV27
J gene: TRBJ2-7
CDR3 protein: CASSISPHSYEQYF
CDR3 DNA: TGTGCCAGCAGTATTTCACCTCACTCCTACGAGCAGTACTTC

clone size: .
D gene: .
V gene: TRBV7-9
J gene: TRBJ1-4
CDR3 protein: CASSVGTANEKLFF
CDR3 DNA: TGTGCCAGCAGTGTTGGGACGGCTAATGAAAAACTGTTTTTT

clone size: .
D gene: .
V gene: TRBV27
J gene: TRBJ2-3
CDR3 protein: CASSSLGDPDTQYF
CDR3 DNA: TGTGCCAGCAGCTCGTTGGGGGACCCAGATACGCAGTATTTT

clone size: .
D gene: .
V gene: TRBV29-1
J gene: TRBJ2-7
CDR3 protein: CSVAYTSYEQYF
CDR3 DNA: TGCAGCGTTGCCTATACTAGCTACGAGCAGTACTTC

clone size: .
D gene: .
V gene: TRBV7-2
J gene: TRBJ2-7
CDR3 protein: CASSLASTGGEQYF
CDR3 DNA: TGTGCCAGCAGCTTAGCGTCAACCGGAGGGGAGCAGTACTTC

clone size: .
D gene: TRBD2
V gene: TRBV6-1
J gene: TRBJ2-7
CDR3 protein: CASSEGTSGYEQYF
CDR3 DNA: TGTGCCAGCAGTGAAGGGACTAGCGGGTACGAGCAGTACTTC

clone size: .
D gene: .
V gene: TRBV7-9
J gene: TRBJ2-1
CDR3 protein: CASSLTIAGEQFF
CDR3 DNA: TGTGCCAGCAGCTTAACGATAGCCGGTGAGCAGTTCTTC

clone size: once
D gene: TRBD2
V gene: TRBV7-2
J gene: TRBJ2-1
CDR3 protein: CASSLLSGRSYNEQFF
CDR3 DNA: TGTGCCAGCAGCTTATTGAGCGGGAGATCCTACAATGAGCAGTTCTTC

clone size: .
D gene: TRBD1
V gene: TRBV7-9
J gene: TRBJ1-3
CDR3 protein: CASSARTGSGNTIYF
CDR3 DNA: TGTGCCAGCAGCGCCCGGACAGGGTCTGGAAACACCATATATTTT

clone size: .
D gene: .
V gene: TRBV10-3
J gene: TRBJ2-1
CDR3 protein: CAISLRGAGEQFF
CDR3 DNA: TGTGCCATCAGTCTCAGGGGGGCGGGTGAGCAGTTCTTC

clone size: .
D gene: TRBD1
V gene: TRBV27
J gene: TRBJ1-5
CDR3 protein: CASSFLTGTGDGNQPQHF
CDR3 DNA: TGTGCCAGCAGTTTTCTTACCGGGACAGGGGATGGGAATCAGCCCCAGCATTTT

clone size: once
D gene: .
V gene: TRBV5-5
J gene: TRBJ2-1
CDR3 protein: CASSLSSWAAYNEQFF
CDR3 DNA: TGTGCCAGCAGCTTGTCGAGCTGGGCGGCCTACAATGAGCAGTTCTTC

clone size: .
D gene: .
V gene: TRBV2
J gene: TRBJ2-1
CDR3 protein: CASSGTSSYNEQFF
CDR3 DNA: TGTGCCAGCAGCGGGACAAGCTCCTACAATGAGCAGTTCTTC

clone size: .
D gene: TRBD2
V gene: TRBV10-3
J gene: TRBJ2-3
CDR3 protein: CAISGTSSLADTQYF
CDR3 DNA: TGTGCCATCAGTGGGACTAGTTCTTTGGCAGATACGCAGTATTTT

clone size: .
D gene: .
V gene: TRBV7-8
J gene: TRBJ2-5
CDR3 protein: CASSLLPRGGTQYF
CDR3 DNA: TGTGCCAGCAGCTTATTGCCCAGGGGAGGGACCCAGTACTTC